The TCR beta chain under discussion was sequenced for a study of T cells after yellow fever vaccination. About the study: Preparation used SMART-Seq v4 Ultra Low Input for the low-cell-number fractions.

Universal primer sites and UMIs were introduced during 5'RACE template-switching synthesis of TCR cDNA. One entry per CDR3 protein, called by TCRdb with MiXCR from the 5' RACE reads. The sample lists 40,000 to 55,000 distinct CDR3 sequences; less than 8% were seen once. J gave up 3 bases and V 6 bases, and 5 bases lay outside the gene matches. The CDR3 covers 13 residues. CDR1 is DFQATT and CDR2 is SNEGSKA in the germline V gene (reference sequence). In this sample, this clonotype turned up a few times. Study results and caveats: The secondary response peaked faster, at day 5 versus 15, but was weaker.

The receptor comes from a man between 18 and 35 years old who received the YFV17D yellow fever vaccine. The chain employs TRBV20-1 and TRBJ2-1; TRBD2 matches 7 bases. Material: CD8+ T cells not binding an NS4B(214-222) dextramer, sorted from PBMCs, obtained roughly 46 days after the first yellow fever vaccination. The CDR3 loop reads CSARTRFYNEQFF. The CDR3 DNA is TGCAGTGCCCGGACTAGATTCTACAATGAGCAGTTCTTC.